This entry features one T cell receptor beta chain sequence. In the authors' methods: The authors estimated nucleated cell counts from reference gene primer amplification. Here immunoSEQ multiplex PCR was the method, and the copy in TCRdb shows in-frame clones only, minus some. The V and J calls and the clone size are those of that table, but D and trimming were determined from the DNA. The data contain about 350,000 clones, roughly nine tenths of them singletons. Cohort assignment relied on participant-reported clinical history. The sample is drawn from a study of blood T cell repertoires in COVID-19. On the study more broadly: PBMCs, B-cell-depleted T cells, or T cells provided the cDNA or gDNA that made up the material.

The CDR3 extends over 13 amino acids. Per the germline V gene, CDR1 is MDHEN and CDR2 is SYDVKM. V shed 7 bases and J shed 8 bases, with 15 bases lying between them. Sequenced: PBMCs or T cells enriched from blood (not recorded which). This receptor was taken from a woman aged 25 to 39 who had recovered from COVID-19. The chain combines TRBV28 with TRBJ2-1; D is perhaps TRBD1 (5 bases). CDR3 amino acids: CASTGRVNDEQFF. DNA for the CDR3: TGTGCCAGCACCGGCAGGGTTAACGATGAGCAGTTCTTC.